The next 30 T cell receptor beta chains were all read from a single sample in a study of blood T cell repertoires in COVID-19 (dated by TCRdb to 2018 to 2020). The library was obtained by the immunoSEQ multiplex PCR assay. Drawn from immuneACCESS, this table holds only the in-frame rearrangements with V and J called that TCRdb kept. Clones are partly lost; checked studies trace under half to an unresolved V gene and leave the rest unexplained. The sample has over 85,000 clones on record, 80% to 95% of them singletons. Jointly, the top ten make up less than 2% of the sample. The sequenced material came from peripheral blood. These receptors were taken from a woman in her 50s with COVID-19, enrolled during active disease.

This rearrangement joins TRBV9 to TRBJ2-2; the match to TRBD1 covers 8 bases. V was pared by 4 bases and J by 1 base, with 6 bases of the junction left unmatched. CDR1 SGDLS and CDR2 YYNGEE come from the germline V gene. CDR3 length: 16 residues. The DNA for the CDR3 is TGTGCCAGCAGCTCCAGGACAGGGCTGAACACCGGGGAGCTGTTTTTT. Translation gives CASSSRTGLNTGELFF.

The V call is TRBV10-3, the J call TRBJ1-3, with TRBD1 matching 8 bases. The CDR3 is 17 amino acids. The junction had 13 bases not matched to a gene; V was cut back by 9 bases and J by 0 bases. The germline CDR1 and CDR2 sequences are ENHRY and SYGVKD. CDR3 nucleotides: TGTGCCATTCACACCGGGACAGGTTCGACCTCTGGAAACACCATATATTTT. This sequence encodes CAIHTGTGSTSGNTIYF.

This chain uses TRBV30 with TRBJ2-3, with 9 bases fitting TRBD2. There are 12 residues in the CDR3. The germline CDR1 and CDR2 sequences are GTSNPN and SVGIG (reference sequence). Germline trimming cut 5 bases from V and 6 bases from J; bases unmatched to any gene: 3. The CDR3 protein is CAWVAGVDTQYF. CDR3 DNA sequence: TGTGCCTGGGTAGCGGGGGTTGATACGCAGTATTTT.

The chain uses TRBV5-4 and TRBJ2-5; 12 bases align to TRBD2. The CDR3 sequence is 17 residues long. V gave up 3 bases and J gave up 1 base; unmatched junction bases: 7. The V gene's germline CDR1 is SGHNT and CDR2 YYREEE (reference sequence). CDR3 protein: CASSSPTSGGFQETQYF. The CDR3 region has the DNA TGTGCCAGCAGCTCTCCGACTAGCGGGGGTTTCCAAGAGACCCAGTACTTC.

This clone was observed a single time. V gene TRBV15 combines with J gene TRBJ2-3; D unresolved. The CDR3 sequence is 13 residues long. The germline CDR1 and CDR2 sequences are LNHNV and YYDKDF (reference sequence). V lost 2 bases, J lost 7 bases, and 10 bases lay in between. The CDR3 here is CATSRLSHYTQYF. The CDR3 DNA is TGTGCCACCAGCAGACTATCGCACTATACGCAGTATTTT.

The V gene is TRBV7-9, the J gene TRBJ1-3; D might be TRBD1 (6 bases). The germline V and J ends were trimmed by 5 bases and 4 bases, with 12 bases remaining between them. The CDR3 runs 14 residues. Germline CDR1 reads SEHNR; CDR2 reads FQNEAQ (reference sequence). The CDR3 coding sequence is TGTGCCAGCAGCCCCCAAGGGGGAGGAAACACCATATATTTT. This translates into CASSPQGGGNTIYF. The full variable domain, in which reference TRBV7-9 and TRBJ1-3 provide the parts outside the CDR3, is DTGVSQNPRHKITKRGQNVTFRCDPISEHNRLYWYRQTLGQGPEFLTYFQNEAQLEKSRLLSDRFSAERPKGSFSTLEIQRTEQGDSAMYLCASSPQGGGNTIYFGEGSWLTVV.

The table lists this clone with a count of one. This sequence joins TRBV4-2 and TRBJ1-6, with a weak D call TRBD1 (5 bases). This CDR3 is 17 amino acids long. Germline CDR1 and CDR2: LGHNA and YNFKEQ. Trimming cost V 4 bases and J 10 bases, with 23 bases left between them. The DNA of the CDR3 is TGTGCCAGCAGCCCCCTGAATGGGGCTGGGGGGTCGTCACCCCTCCACTTT. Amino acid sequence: CASSPLNGAGGSSPLHF.

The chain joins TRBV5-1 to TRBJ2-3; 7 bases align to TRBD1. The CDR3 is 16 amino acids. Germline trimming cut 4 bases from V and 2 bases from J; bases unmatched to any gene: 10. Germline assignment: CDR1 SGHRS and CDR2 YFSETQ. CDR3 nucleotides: TGCGCCAGCAGCCTACCGGGACAGAGTTCCACAGATACGCAGTATTTT. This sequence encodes CASSLPGQSSTDTQYF.

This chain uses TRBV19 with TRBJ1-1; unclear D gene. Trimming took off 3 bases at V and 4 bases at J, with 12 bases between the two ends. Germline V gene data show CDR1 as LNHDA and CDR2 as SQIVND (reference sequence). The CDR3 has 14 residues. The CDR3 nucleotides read TGTGCCAGTAGTATCGGAGGTAGAGCCACTGAAGCTTTCTTT. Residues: CASSIGGRATEAFF.

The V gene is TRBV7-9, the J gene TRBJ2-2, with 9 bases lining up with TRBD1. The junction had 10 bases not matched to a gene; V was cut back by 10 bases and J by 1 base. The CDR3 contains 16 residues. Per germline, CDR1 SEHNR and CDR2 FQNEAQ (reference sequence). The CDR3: CATPLPGQGNTGELFF. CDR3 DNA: TGTGCCACCCCGCTCCCGGGACAGGGGAACACCGGGGAGCTGTTTTTT.

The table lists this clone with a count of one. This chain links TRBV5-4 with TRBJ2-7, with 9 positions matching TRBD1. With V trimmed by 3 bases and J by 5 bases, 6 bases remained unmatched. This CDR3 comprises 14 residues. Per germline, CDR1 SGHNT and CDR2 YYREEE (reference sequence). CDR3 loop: CASSSGQGKNEQYV. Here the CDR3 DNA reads TGTGCCAGCAGCTCCGGACAGGGGAAAAACGAGCAGTACGTC.

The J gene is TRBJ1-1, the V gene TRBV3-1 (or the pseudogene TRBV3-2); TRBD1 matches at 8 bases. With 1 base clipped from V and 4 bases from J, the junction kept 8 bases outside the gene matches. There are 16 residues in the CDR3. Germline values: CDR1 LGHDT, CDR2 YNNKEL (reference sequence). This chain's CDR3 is CASSQGDRSFPTEAFF. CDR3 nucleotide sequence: TGTGCCAGCAGCCAAGGGGACAGGAGTTTTCCCACTGAAGCTTTCTTT.

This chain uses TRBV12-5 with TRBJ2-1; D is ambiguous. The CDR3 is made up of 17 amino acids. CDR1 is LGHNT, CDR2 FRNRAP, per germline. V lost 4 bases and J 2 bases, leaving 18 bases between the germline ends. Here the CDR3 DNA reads TGTGCTAGTGGTTCCCAAACCGGTAATGCCGCCTACAATGAGCAGTTCTTC. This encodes CASGSQTGNAAYNEQFF.

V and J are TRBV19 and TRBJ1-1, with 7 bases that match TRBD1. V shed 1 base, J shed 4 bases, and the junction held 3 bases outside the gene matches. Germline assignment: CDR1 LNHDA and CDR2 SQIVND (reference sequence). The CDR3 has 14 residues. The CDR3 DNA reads TGTGCCAGTAGTATAGTAAGGGGGCCCACTGAAGCTTTCTTT. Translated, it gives CASSIVRGPTEAFF.

The CDR3, as DNA: TGTGCCAGCAGCGCCGACAGGGGGGACGAGCAGTACTTC. It yields the protein CASSADRGDEQYF. V gene TRBV5-4 combines with J gene TRBJ2-7; 9 nucleotides line up with TRBD1. Germline CDR1 reads SGHNT; CDR2 reads YYREEE (reference sequence). The CDR3 is made up of 13 amino acids. V lost 4 bases and J lost 5; bases outside the gene matches: 4.

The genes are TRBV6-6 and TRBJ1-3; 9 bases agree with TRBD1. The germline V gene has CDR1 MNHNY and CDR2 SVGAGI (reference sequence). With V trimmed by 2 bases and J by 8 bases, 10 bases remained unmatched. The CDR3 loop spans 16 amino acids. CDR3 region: CASSYKGTGYRDTIYF. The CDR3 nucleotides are TGTGCCAGCAGTTACAAAGGGACAGGGTACCGAGACACCATATATTTT.

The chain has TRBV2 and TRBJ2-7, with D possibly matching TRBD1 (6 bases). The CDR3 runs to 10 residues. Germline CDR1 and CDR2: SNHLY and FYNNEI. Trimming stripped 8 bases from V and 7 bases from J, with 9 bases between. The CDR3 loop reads CASSGEEQYF. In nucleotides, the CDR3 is TGTGCCAGCTCAGGGGAGGAGCAGTACTTC.

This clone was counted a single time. The CDR3 DNA is TGTGCCAGCAGCGTAGGAAAGGGGCGGGGGAGCACAGATACGCAGTATTTT. It encodes CASSVGKGRGSTDTQYF. V gene TRBV9 combines with J gene TRBJ2-3; TRBD2 agrees at 7 bases. V trimming: 0 bases; J trimming: 0 bases; junction bases outside the gene matches: 7. Germline assignment: CDR1 SGDLS and CDR2 YYNGEE. The CDR3 is 17 amino acids.

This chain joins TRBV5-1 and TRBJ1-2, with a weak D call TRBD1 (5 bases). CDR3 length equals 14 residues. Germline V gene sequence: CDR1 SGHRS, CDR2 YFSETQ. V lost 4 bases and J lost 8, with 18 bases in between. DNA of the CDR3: TGCGCCAGCAGCCCGGGGGACCGGAGCTGGGGCTACACCTTC. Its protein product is CASSPGDRSWGYTF.

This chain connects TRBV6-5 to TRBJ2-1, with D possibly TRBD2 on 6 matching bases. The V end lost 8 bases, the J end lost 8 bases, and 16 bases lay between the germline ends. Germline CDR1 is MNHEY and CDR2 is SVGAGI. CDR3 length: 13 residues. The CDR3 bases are TGTGCCAGCGGCGGGAACAGGCTCGATGAGCAGTTCTTC. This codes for CASGGNRLDEQFF.

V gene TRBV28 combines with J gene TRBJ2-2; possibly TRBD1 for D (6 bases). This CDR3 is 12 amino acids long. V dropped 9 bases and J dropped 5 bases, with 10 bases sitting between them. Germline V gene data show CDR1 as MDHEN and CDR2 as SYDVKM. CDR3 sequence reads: CASRGQTGELFF. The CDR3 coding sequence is TGTGCCAGTAGGGGACAAACCGGGGAGCTGTTTTTT.

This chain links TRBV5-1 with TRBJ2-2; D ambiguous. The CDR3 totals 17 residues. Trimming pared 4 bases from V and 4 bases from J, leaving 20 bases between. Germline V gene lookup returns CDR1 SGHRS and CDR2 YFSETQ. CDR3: CASSIKPGPFLTGELFF. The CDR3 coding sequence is TGCGCCAGCAGCATCAAACCGGGTCCTTTCCTCACCGGGGAGCTGTTTTTT.

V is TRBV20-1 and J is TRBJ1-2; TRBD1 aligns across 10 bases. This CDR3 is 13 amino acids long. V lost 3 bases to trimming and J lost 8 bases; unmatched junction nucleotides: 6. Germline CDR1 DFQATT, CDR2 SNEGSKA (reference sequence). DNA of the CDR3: TGCAGTGCTAGTACCGGGACAGGGGACGGCTACACCTTC. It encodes CSASTGTGDGYTF.

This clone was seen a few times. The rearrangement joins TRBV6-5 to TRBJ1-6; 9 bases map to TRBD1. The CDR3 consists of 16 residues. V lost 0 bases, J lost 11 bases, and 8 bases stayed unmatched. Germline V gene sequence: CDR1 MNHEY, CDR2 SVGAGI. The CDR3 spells CASSYSGTGQGAPLHF. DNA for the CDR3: TGTGCCAGCAGTTACTCGGGGACAGGGCAGGGGGCACCCCTCCACTTT.

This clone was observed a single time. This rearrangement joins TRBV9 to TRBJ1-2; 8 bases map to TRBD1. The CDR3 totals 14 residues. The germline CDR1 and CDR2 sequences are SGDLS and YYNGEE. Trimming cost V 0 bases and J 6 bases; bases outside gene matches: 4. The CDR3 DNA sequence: TGTGCCAGCAGCGTAGCACAGGGGGAAGATGGCTACACCTTC. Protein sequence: CASSVAQGEDGYTF.

Here the CDR3 reads CASSQRRGPAHEQYF. DNA for the CDR3: TGCGCCAGCAGCCAACGGCGGGGTCCCGCACACGAGCAGTACTTC. The rearrangement links TRBV5-1 to TRBJ2-7, with D maybe TRBD2 (6 bases). CDR3 length: 15 amino acids. Between the trimmed V and J ends, which lost 4 bases and 5 bases, there was a span of 19 bases. The germline gives CDR1 SGHRS, CDR2 YFSETQ. The variable domain in full, completed from reference TRBV5-1 and TRBJ2-7, reads KAGVTQTPRYLIKTRGQQVTLSCSPISGHRSVSWYQQTPGQGLQFLFEYFSETQRNKGNFPGRFSGRQFSNSRSEMNVSTLELGDSALYLCASSQRRGPAHEQYFGPGTRLTVT.

CDR3 sequence reads: CASSPRQGTDGYTF. The CDR3 coding sequence is TGCGCCAGCAGCCCGAGACAGGGGACTGATGGCTACACCTTC. This sequence joins TRBV5-1 and TRBJ1-2; 8 bases match TRBD1. This CDR3 spans 14 amino acids. The V gene's germline CDR1 is SGHRS and CDR2 YFSETQ. V lost 4 bases, J lost 6 bases, and 8 bases stayed unmatched.

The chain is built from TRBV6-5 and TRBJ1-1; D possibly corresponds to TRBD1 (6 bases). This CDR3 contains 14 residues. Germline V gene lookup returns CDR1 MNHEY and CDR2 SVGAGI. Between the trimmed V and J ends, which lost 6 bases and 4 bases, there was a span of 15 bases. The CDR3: CASRIQGLGTEAFF. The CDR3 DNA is TGTGCCAGCAGGATCCAGGGGTTGGGCACTGAAGCTTTCTTT.

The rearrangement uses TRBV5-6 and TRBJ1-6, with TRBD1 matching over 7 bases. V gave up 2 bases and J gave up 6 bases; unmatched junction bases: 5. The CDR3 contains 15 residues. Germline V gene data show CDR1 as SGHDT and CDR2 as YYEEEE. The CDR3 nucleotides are TGTGCCAGCAGCTTCCGCGCAGGGGGTAATTCACCCCTCCACTTT. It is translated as CASSFRAGGNSPLHF.

CDR3 nucleotides: TGTGCCAGCAGCTTCGAAGGGACAGGATTCTACGAGCAGTACTTC. This sequence encodes CASSFEGTGFYEQYF. The chain recombines TRBV7-3 with TRBJ2-7, with 8 positions matching TRBD1. This CDR3 contains 15 residues. CDR1 and CDR2 from the germline V gene are SGHTA and FQGTGA. V was clipped by 3 bases and J by 3 bases; unmatched bases: 7.